The present TCR beta chain was sequenced within a study of OX40 agonist ivuxolimab in advanced cancers. About the investigation overall: The costimulatory receptor OX40 (CD134) was targeted by ivuxolimab, a fully human IgG2 agonistic monoclonal antibody. The point of sequencing TCRbeta in the periphery was to test whether ivuxolimab changed TCR sequence diversity and drove clonal T-cell expansion. Partial responses occurred in three dose-escalation patients: two with cutaneous melanoma and one with hepatocellular carcinoma. Of the approximately 50 dose-escalation patients, hepatocellular carcinoma was present in about 20, melanoma in some 15, renal cell carcinoma in 9 and head and neck cancer in 9. The paper covers the monotherapy dose-escalation part of the phase I ivuxolimab trial, which included N ≈ 50 patients. Intravenous ivuxolimab was administered to patients every 2 weeks at six dose levels: 0.01, 0.1, 0.3, 1.5, 3 and 10 mg/kg. A male proportion of nearly 85% and a mean age of approximately 62 years, ranging from roughly 20 to 80, were recorded for the dose-escalation cohort. Patients were allowed to have had prior anti-PD-1, anti-PD-L1 or anti-CTLA-4 therapy, and approximately 37% of the dose-escalation patients had been treated with checkpoint inhibitors. General conclusions and limits of the study: After ivuxolimab, expanded clones were on average more numerous among CD8+ T cells than among CD4+ T cells. In the 0.1-3.0 mg/kg groups, partial responders had among the lowest normalized peripheral clonal expansion, particularly in CD8+ T cells. Low levels of normalized T-cell clonal expansion were also seen in some patients who did not respond. The antigen specificity of the peripheral T cells that underwent clonal expansion was not determined. At doses of 0.1 to 3.0 mg/kg, clonal expansion of both CD4+ and CD8+ T cells in blood was seen between baseline and week 6.

The trial excluded patients who had a history of autoimmune disease or were on systemic immunosuppression. Peripheral blood for TCR sequencing was collected from all dose cohorts at baseline, on cycle 4 day 1, and on cycle 7 day 1. Samples came from an open-label, multicenter, first-in-human phase I dose-escalation trial of ivuxolimab. The trial enrolled adults with locally advanced or metastatic head and neck squamous cell, hepatocellular, melanoma or renal cell carcinoma. Before TCR sequencing, CD4+ and CD8+ T cells were separately sorted from peripheral blood. Relative to germline, V is 4 bases shorter and J is 0 bases shorter, with 1 base between their ends. Sequences SGHDN (CDR1) and FVKESK (CDR2) are obtained from the germline V gene. The CDR3 contains 11 residues, cysteine and phenylalanine counted. CDR3 DNA only is kept here, 33 bases in frame from base 1. With respect to this clone: There is no known antigen for this receptor. No much larger clone exists at a distance of one base, and base qualities are not known.

To sequence the TCRbeta CDR3 region, genomic DNA was isolated from the sorted cells. The immunoSEQ Assay was used to sequence the TCRbeta CDR3 regions. TCRdb limited this immuneACCESS table to in-frame rearrangements with V and J called. A share of clones is missing; checked studies link under half to unresolved V genes, and the rest is unexplained. The sample table contains approximately 45,000 clones; only one count was recorded for around four fifths of them. The ten largest clones represent more than 2% of the sample. The TCR sequence derives from an adult with an advanced solid tumor such as melanoma, head and neck, liver or kidney cancer. The sample consisted of CD4+ or CD8+ T cells sorted from blood, taken in a trial of the OX40 agonist ivuxolimab. The receptor chain draws on TRBV14 and TRBJ2-7; the D gene assignment is ambiguous. The CDR3 has the sequence CASSLSYEQYF. The sequence in DNA is TGTGCCAGCAGCCTCTCCTACGAGCAGTACTTC. Reference TRBV14 and TRBJ2-7 genes cover what lies past the CDR3, so the full variable domain is EAGVTQFPSHSVIEKGQTVTLRCDPISGHDNLYWYRRVMGKEIKFLLHFVKESKQDESGMPNNRFLAERTGGTYSTLKVQPAELEDSGVYFCASSLSYEQYFGPGTRLTVT.